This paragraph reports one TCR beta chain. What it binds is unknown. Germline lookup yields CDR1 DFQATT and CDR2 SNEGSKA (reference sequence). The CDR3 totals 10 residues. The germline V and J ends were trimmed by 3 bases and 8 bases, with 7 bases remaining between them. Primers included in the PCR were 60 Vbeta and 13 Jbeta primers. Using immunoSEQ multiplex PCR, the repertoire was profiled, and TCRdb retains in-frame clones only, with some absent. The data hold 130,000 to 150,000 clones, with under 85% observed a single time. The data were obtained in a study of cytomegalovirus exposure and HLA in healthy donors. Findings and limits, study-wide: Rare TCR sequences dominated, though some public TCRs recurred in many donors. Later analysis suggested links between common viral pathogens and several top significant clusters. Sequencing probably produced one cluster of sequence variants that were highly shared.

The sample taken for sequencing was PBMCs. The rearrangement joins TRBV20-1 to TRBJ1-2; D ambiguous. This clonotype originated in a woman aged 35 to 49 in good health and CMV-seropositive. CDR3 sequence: CSASREGYTF. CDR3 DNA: TGCAGTGCTAGCCGAGAGGGCTACACCTTC.